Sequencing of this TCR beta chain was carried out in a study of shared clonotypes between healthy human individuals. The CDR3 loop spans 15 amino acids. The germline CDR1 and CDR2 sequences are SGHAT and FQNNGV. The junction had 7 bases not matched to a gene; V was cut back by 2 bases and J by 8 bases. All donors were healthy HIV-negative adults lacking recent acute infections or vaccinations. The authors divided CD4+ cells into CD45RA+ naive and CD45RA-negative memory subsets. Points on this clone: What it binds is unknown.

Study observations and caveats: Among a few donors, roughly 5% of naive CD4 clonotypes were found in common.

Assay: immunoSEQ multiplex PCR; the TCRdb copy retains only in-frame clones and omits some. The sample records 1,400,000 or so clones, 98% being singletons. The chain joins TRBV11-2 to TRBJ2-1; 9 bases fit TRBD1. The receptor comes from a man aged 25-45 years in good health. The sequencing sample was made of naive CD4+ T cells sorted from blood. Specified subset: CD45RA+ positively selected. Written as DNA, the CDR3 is TGTGCCAGCAGCTTATCTGGACAGGGGAGCTATGAGCAGTTCTTC. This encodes CASSLSGQGSYEQFF.